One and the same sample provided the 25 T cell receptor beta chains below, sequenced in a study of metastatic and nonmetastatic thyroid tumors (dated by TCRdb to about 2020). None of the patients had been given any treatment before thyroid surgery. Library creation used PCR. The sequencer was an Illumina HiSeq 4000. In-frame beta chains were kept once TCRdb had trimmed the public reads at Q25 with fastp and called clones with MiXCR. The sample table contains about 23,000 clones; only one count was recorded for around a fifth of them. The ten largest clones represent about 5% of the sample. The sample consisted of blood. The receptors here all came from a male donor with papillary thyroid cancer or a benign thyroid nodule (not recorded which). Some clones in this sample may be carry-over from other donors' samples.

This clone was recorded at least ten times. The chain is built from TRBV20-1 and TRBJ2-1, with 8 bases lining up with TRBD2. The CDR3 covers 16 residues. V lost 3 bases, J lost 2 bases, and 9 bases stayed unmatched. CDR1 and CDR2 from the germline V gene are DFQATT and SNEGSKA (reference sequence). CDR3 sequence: CSASVREGRTYNEQFF. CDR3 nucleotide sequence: TGCAGTGCTAGTGTACGGGAGGGCCGTACCTACAATGAGCAGTTCTTC.

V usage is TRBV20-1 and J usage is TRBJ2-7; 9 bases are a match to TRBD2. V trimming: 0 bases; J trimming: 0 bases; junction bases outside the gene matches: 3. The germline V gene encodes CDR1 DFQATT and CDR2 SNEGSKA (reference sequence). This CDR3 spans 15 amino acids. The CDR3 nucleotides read TGCAGTGCTAGAGAGGGTAGCGGGAGCTCCTACGAGCAGTACTTC. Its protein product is CSAREGSGSSYEQYF.

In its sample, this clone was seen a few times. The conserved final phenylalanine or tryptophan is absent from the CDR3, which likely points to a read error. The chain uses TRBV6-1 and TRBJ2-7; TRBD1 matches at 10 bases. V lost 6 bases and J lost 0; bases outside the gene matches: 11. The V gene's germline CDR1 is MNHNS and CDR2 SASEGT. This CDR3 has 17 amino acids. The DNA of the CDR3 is TGTGCCAGCAGGACGGGGGACAGGGGATTTTTCTCCTACGAGCAGTACCTC. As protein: CASRTGDRGFFSYEQYL.

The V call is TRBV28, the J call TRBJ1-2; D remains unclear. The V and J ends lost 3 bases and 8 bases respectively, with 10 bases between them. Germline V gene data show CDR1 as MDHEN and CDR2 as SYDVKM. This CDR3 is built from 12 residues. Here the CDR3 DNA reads TGTGCCAGCAGTTTGGGGAGTGAGGGCTACACCTTC. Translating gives CASSLGSEGYTF.

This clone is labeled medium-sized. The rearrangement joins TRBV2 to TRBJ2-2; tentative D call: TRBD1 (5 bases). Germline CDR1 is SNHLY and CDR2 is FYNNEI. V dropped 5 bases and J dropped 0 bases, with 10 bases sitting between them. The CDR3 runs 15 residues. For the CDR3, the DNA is TGTGCCAGCAGTCTCCAGGGCGCGAACACCGGGGAGCTGTTTTTT. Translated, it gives CASSLQGANTGELFF. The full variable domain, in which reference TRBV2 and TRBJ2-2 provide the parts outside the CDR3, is EPEVTQTPSHQVTQMGQEVILRCVPISNHLYFYWYRQILGQKVEFLVSFYNNEISEKSEIFDDQFSVERPDGSNFTLKIRSTKLEDSAMYFCASSLQGANTGELFFGEGSRLTVL.

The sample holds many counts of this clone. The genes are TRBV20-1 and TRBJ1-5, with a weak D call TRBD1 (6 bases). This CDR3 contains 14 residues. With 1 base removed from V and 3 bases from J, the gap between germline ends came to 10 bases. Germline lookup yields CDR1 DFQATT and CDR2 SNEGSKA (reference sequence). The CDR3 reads CSARGGGFNQPQHF. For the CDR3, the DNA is TGCAGTGCTAGAGGGGGGGGCTTCAATCAGCCCCAGCATTTT.

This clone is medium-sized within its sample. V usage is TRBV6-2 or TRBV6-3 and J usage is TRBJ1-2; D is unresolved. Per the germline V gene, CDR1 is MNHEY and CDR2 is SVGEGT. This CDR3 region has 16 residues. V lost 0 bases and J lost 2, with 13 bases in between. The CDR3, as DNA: TGTGCCAGCAGTTACTCTTGGGGATCCGCCAACTATGGCTACACCTTC. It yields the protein CASSYSWGSANYGYTF.

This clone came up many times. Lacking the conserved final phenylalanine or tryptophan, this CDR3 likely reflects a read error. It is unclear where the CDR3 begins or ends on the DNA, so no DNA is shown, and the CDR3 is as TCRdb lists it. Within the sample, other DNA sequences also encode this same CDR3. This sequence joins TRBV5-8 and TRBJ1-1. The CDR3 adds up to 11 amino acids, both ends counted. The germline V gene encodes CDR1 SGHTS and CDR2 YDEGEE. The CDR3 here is CASSLYGKISA.

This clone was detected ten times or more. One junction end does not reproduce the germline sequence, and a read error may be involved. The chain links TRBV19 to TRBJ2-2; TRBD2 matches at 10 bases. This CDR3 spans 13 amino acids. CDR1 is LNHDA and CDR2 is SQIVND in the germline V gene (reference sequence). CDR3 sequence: CAIKREGAGEPFF. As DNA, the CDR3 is TGTGCCATTAAGCGGGAGGGCGCCGGGGAGCCGTTTTTT.

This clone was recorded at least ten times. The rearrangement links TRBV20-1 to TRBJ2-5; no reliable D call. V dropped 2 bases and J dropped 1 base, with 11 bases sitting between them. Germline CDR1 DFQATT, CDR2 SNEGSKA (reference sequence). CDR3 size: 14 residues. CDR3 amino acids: CSARSDPSQETQYF. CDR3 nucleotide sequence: TGCAGTGCTAGATCGGACCCATCCCAAGAGACCCAGTACTTC.

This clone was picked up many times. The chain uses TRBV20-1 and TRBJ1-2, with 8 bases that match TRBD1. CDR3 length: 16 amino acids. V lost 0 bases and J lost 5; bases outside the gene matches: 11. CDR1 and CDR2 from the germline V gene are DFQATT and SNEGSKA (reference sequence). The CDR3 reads CSARDITGGFSYGYTF. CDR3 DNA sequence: TGCAGTGCTAGAGATATTACAGGGGGATTTTCGTATGGCTACACCTTC.

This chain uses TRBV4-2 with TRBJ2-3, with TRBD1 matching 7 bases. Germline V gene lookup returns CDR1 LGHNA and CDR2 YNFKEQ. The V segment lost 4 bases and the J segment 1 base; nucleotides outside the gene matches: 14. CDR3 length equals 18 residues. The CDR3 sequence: CASSRGFQDRRGTDTQYF. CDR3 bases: TGTGCCAGCAGCCGTGGATTCCAGGACAGGCGAGGCACAGATACGCAGTATTTT.

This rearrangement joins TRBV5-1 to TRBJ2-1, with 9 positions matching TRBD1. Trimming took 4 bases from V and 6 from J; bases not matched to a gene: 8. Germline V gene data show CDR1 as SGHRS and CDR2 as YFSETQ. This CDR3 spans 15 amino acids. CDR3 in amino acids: CASSPGQGSGNEQFF. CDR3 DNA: TGCGCCAGCAGCCCAGGACAGGGGTCGGGCAATGAGCAGTTCTTC.

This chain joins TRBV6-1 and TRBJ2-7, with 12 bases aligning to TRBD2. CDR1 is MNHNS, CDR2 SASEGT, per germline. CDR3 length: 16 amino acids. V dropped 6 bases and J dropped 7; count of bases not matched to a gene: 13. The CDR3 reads CASRGYGLAGMEEQYF. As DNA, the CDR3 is TGTGCCAGCAGAGGTTACGGACTAGCGGGAATGGAGGAGCAGTACTTC.

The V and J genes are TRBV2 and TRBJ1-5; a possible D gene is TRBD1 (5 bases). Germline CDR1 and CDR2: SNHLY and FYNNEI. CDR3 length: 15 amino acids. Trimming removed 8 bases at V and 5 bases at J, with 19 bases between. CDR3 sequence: CASLLRRGGDQPQHF. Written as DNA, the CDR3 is TGTGCCAGCCTCCTGCGGCGGGGAGGGGATCAGCCCCAGCATTTT.

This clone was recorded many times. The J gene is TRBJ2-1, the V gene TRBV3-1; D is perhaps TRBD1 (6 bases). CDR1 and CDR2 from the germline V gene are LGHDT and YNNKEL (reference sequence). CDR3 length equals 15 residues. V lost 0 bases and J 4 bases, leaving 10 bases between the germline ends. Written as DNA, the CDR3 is TGTGCCAGCAGCCAAGATTTACAGGGTTACAATGAGCAGTTCTTC. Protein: CASSQDLQGYNEQFF.

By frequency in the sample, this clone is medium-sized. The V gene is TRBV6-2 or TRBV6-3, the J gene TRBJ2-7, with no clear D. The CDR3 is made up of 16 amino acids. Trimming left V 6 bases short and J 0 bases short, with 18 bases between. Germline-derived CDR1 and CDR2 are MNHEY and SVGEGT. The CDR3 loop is CASRSPTVRLSYEQYF. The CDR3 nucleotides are TGTGCCAGCAGGAGCCCAACAGTAAGGCTCTCCTACGAGCAGTACTTC.

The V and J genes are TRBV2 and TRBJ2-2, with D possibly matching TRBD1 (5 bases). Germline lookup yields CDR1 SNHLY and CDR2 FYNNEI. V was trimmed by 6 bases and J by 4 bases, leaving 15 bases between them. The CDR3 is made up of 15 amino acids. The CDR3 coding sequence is TGTGCCAGCAGGGGCAAGCAGGGTTCCACCGGGGAGCTGTTTTTT. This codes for CASRGKQGSTGELFF. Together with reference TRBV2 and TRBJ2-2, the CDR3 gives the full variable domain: EPEVTQTPSHQVTQMGQEVILRCVPISNHLYFYWYRQILGQKVEFLVSFYNNEISEKSEIFDDQFSVERPDGSNFTLKIRSTKLEDSAMYFCASRGKQGSTGELFFGEGSRLTVL.

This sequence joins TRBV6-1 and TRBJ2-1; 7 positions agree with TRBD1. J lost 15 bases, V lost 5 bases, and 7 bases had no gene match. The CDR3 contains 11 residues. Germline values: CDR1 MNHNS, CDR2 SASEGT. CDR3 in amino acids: CASSPDRDRFF. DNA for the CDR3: TGTGCCAGCAGTCCCGACAGGGATCGGTTCTTC.

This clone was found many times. The CDR3 sequence: CASGEEQGGSYEQYF. In nucleotides, the CDR3 is TGTGCCAGCGGTGAGGAACAGGGGGGCTCCTACGAGCAGTACTTC. The chain combines TRBV12-3 or TRBV12-4 with TRBJ2-7; 8 bases are a match to TRBD1. CDR3 size: 15 residues. V gave up 8 bases and J gave up 0 bases; unmatched junction bases: 9.

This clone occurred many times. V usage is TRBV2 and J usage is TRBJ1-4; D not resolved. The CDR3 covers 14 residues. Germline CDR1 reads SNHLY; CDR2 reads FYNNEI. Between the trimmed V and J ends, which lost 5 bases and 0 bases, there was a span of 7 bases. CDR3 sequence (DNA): TGTGCCAGCAGTCTAGAAGCAACTAATGAAAAACTGTTTTTT. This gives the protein CASSLEATNEKLFF.

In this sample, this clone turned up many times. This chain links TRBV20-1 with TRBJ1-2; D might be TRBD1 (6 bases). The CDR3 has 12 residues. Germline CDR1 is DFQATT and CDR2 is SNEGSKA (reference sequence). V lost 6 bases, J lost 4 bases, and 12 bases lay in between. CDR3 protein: CSARTDGYGYTF. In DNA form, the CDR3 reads TGCAGTGCGCGGACAGACGGCTATGGCTACACCTTC.

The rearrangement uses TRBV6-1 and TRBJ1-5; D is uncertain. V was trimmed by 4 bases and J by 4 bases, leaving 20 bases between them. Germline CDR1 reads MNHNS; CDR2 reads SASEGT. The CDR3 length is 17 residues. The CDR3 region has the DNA TGTGCCAGCAGTGGATTATTGCGTGAGACACTGAATCAGCCCCAGCATTTT. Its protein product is CASSGLLRETLNQPQHF.

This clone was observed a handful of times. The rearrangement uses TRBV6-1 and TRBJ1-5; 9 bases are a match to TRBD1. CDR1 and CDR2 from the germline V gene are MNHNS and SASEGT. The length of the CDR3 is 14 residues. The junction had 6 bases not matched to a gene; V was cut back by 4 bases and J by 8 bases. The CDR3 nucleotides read TGTGCCAGCAGTGTACAGGGGGCAAGGGAGCCCCAGCATTTT. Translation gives CASSVQGAREPQHF.

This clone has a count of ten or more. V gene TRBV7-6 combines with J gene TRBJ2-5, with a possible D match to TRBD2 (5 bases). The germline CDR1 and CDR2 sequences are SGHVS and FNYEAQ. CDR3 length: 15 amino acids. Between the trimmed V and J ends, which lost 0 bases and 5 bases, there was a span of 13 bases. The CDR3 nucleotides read TGTGCCAGCAGCTTAGCGAATCTAGCCTGGGAGACCCAGTACTTC. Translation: CASSLANLAWETQYF.